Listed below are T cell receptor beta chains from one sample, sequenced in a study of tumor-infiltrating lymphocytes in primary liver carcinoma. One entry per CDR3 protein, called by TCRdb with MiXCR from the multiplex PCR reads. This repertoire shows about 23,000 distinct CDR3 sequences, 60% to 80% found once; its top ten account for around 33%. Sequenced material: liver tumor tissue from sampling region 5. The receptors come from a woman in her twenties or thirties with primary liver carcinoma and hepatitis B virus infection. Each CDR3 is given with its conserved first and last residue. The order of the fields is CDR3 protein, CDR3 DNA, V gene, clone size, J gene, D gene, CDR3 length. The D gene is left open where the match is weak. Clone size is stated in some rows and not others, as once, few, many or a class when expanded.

CGISLTATRDERFF,TGTGGCATCAGTCTCACGGCGACCCGGGATGAGCGGTTCTTC,TRBV10-3,NA,TRBJ2-1,NA,14
CSAGGQGANEQFF,TGCAGCGCAGGAGGACAGGGAGCCAATGAGCAGTTCTTC,TRBV29-1,NA,TRBJ2-1,TRBD1,13
CANSIWTGELFF,TGTGCCAATAGTATTTGGACAGGGGAGCTGTTTTTT,TRBV19,NA,TRBJ2-2,NA,12
CARSTRENCGYTF,TGTGCCAGAAGTACTAGGGAGAATTGTGGCTACACCTTC,TRBV6-5,NA,TRBJ1-2,NA,13
CDSSRTRQGWGDMQYF,TGTGACAGCAGCCGGACGCGACAGGGATGGGGAGATATGCAGTATTTT,TRBV11-2,NA,TRBJ2-3,TRBD1,16
CAIGSGTTLDEQFF,TGTGCCATCGGGAGCGGGACAACCCTCGATGAGCAGTTCTTC,TRBV10-3,few,TRBJ2-1,NA,14
CASSLAGGPHEQYF,TGTGCCAGCAGCTTAGCGGGAGGGCCCCACGAGCAGTACTTC,TRBV6-1,NA,TRBJ2-7,TRBD2,14
CASGVSGDEAYF,TGTGCCAGCGGCGTATCGGGGGACGAAGCTTACTTT,TRBV9,NA,TRBJ1-1,NA,12
CTLKTGSTEAFF,TGCACCCTCAAGACAGGGAGCACTGAAGCTTTCTTT,TRBV29-1,NA,TRBJ1-1,TRBD1,12
CASCLEVAGPREQYF,TGTGCCAGCTGCTTAGAGGTAGCGGGTCCACGGGAGCAGTACTTC,TRBV7-9,NA,TRBJ2-7,TRBD2,15
CASSGRASCSYNSPLHF,TGTGCCAGTAGTGGGAGGGCCTCGTGCTCCTATAATTCACCCCTCCACTTT,TRBV6-5,NA,TRBJ1-6,NA,17
CAGGSGGLSHEQYF,TGTGCCGGCGGCTCGGGAGGCCTCTCCCACGAGCAGTACTTC,TRBV7-9,NA,TRBJ2-7,TRBD2,14
CAWSTGHAAGEQFF,TGTGCCTGGAGTACCGGACATGCCGCCGGTGAGCAGTTCTTC,TRBV30,NA,TRBJ2-1,NA,14